Sequencing of this TCR beta chain was carried out in a study of blood T cell repertoires in COVID-19. The overall study: T cells, B-cell-depleted T cells, or PBMCs supplied cDNA or gDNA.

This CDR3 has 13 amino acids. With 2 bases removed from V and 0 bases from J, the gap between germline ends came to 5 bases. Germline-derived CDR1 and CDR2 are SGHRS and YFSETQ. Original methodology: Reference gene primers were amplified, and this amplification served to estimate nucleated cell counts. Sequencing used immunoSEQ multiplex PCR; TCRdb keeps in-frame clones, though not all of them. That table is the source of V, J and clone size, and D and trimming were worked out from the DNA. The sample contains approximately 190,000 clones, around 84% of which appear only once. The TCR sequence derives from a human donor in a cohort sampled during active COVID-19. This chain joins TRBV5-1 and TRBJ1-1, with D unclear. Sequenced material: peripheral blood. Here the CDR3 DNA reads TGCGCCAGCAGCTTAGAGATGAACACTGAAGCTTTCTTT. This codes for CASSLEMNTEAFF.